This T cell receptor beta chain was identified during a study of shared clonotypes between healthy human individuals. The data were produced by immunoSEQ multiplex PCR, yet TCRdb's version contains in-frame clones alone and is incomplete. The sample lists about a million clones, over 75% occurring once. This CDR3 is built from 13 residues. Trimming pared 4 bases from V and 12 bases from J, leaving 16 bases between. In germline, CDR1 is LNHDA, CDR2 SQIVND (reference sequence). This receptor was obtained from a man younger than 35 in good health. The sequenced sample consisted of memory CD4+ T cells sorted from blood. The subset: CD45RA-negative fraction. V usage is TRBV19 and J usage is TRBJ2-4; D not resolved. This CDR3 reads CASSNGEKRAQYF. The CDR3 bases are TGTGCCAGTAGTAATGGAGAAAAAAGGGCTCAGTACTTC.